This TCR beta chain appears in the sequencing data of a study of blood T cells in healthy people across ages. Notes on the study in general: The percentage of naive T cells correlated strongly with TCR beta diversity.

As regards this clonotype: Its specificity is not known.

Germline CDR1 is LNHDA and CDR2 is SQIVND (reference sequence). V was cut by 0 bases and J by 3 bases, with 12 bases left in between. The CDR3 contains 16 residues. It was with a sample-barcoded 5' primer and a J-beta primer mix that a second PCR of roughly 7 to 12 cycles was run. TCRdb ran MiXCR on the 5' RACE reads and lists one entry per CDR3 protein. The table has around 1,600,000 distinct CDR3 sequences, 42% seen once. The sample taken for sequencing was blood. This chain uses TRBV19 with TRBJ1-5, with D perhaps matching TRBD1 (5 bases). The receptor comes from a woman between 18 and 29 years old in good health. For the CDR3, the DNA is TGTGCCAGTAGTATAGATGGGGGAGGGCCCAATCAGCCCCAGCATTTT. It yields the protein CASSIDGGGPNQPQHF.